This T cell receptor beta chain was documented in a study of post-analysis software for immune sequencing data. Study-level information: Relapsing-remitting, secondary progressive and progressive-relapsing multiple sclerosis were all included among the disease courses. General study results and limits: Multiple sclerosis was associated with a significant reduction in normalized Chao1 diversity relative to controls. In patients, five or six TRBV segments were more frequent than in controls, with TRBV5-6, TRBV5-1 and TRBV20-1 among them.

Built from TCR beta cDNA, the libraries had unique molecular identifiers in them. A population of about 1 to 11 million T cells gave rise to roughly 490,000 cDNA molecules. Via MiXCR, TCRdb re-called the PCR reads, giving one row per CDR3 protein. The table lists some 690,000 distinct CDR3 sequences, roughly three fifths of them singletons. Germline loops: CDR1 MNHNS, CDR2 SASEGT. The CDR3 runs 17 residues. V was shortened by 3 bases and J by 4 bases, with 19 bases between the two germline ends. Points on this clonotype: Its target is not known.

The clonotype originates from a girl aged 2 to 10 with multiple sclerosis. Sequenced sample: blood. J is TRBJ2-1 and V is TRBV6-1; D may be TRBD2 (5 bases). Written as DNA, the CDR3 is TGTGCCAGCAGTGACAGGCCCCCGGGGTGGGAATACAATGAGCAGTTCTTC. Protein product: CASSDRPPGWEYNEQFF.